These T cell receptor beta chains were read from a single sample in a study of response to subunit inactivated influenza vaccine. MiXCR, applied by TCRdb to the RT-PCR reads, yields one record per CDR3 protein. The table shows around 160,000 distinct CDR3 sequences, with about a tenth occurring only once. The material was non-naive T cells sorted from PBMCs, obtained roughly 6 weeks after vaccination. The receptors derive from a man aged 45-65 years who received an inactivated influenza vaccine. Both conserved end residues are trimmed from each CDR3. Size is omitted from some rows. Given values are once, few, many or a class for expanded clones.

V: TRBV9; size: .; CDR3: ASSVAGLAGDYEQY
V: TRBV28; size: .; CDR3: ASSGSPLISSPLH
V: TRBV5-1; size: few; CDR3: ASSLGGGQTGYEQY
V: TRBV5-6; size: many; CDR3: ASSFWDRGSGEQY
V: TRBV10-3; size: few; CDR3: AINDRNNQPQH
V: TRBV7-3; size: .; CDR3: ASSYLSGIGGLNEQF
V: TRBV7-8; size: many; CDR3: ASSLVVGWLTEAF
V: TRBV7-2; size: many; CDR3: ASSVTRGGDTQY
V: TRBV5-6; size: .; CDR3: ASRLRGTQY
V: TRBV5-1; size: many; CDR3: ASSPDRIYEQY
V: TRBV6-1; size: many; CDR3: ASSGLTGGQETQY
V: TRBV5-6; size: few; CDR3: ASSFGASTAGETQY
V: TRBV3-1; size: .; CDR3: ASSLSAWGGYGYT
V: TRBV9; size: few; CDR3: ASSVVRGADTGELF
V: TRBV7-7; size: many; CDR3: ASSPRGSEETQY
V: TRBV7-8; size: many; CDR3: ASSLAGLAEISYNEQF
V: TRBV14; size: many; CDR3: ASSQGRYGTGVRAF
V: TRBV6-1; size: many; CDR3: ASSDGVTNYGYT
V: TRBV5-1; size: few; CDR3: ASSLAGSDIDNEQF
V: TRBV7-3; size: many; CDR3: ASSFSGLAVYNEQF
V: TRBV5-1; size: .; CDR3: ASSFWSGPSTDTQY
V: TRBV7-2; size: .; CDR3: ASNPAGNTEAF
V: TRBV4-1; size: many; CDR3: ASSQERDRGDHEQF
V: TRBV7-2; size: .; CDR3: ASSLPGGGNQPQH
V: TRBV19; size: .; CDR3: ASSIGLRAGLYNEQF
V: TRBV11-2; size: .; CDR3: ASNLALTETQY
V: TRBV28; size: few; CDR3: ASNQAPGRSGYT
V: TRBV12-3/TRBV12-4; size: many; CDR3: ASSRNNWGGPYEQY
V: TRBV15; size: .; CDR3: ATSRDNPGVGENIQY
V: TRBV2; size: many; CDR3: ASSRTGYEQY
V: TRBV3-1; size: .; CDR3: ASSQAATGGRQY
V: TRBV10-1; size: .; CDR3: ASSESYVGEQF
V: TRBV21-1; size: .; CDR3: ASSKGVPRGDYEQY
V: TRBV11-2; size: few; CDR3: ASSPVAGRHEQY
V: TRBV7-9; size: few; CDR3: ASSFEARTGGYGYT
V: TRBV7-2; size: .; CDR3: ASSIESGGGYT
V: TRBV4-1; size: .; CDR3: ASSLGQFNEKLF